This TCR beta chain was sequenced during a study of shared T cell receptors in the human thymus. Assay used: immunoSEQ multiplex PCR; TCRdb lists only in-frame clones, some missing. The repertoire has some 660,000 clones, around 87% of them found once; the top ten carry 0.0094%. Germline lookup yields CDR1 SGHDN and CDR2 FVKESK. The V and J ends lost 1 base and 8 bases, in that order; junction bases with no gene match: 0. The CDR3 has 13 residues. This sample also belongs to another study, concerning human thymus T cells. That study adds: Infants served as donors; they were healthy and Finnish and were having corrective surgery for congenital heart defects. Related work found strong thymic repertoire overlap between unrelated individuals.

The sequencing sample was made of thymocytes. The chain carries TRBV14 and TRBJ2-1; 9 nucleotides match TRBD1. The receptor comes from a boy younger than two with a congenital heart defect. CDR3 bases: TGTGCCAGCAGCCAAGGGACAGGGGATGAGCAGTTCTTC. Translated: CASSQGTGDEQFF.